This TCR beta chain is drawn from a study of beta chain features in type 1 diabetes. Study outcomes and limitations: Type 1 diabetes patients showed fewer insertions and more deletions at VDJ junctions. Type 1 diabetes patients had moderately but significantly shorter TCRB CDR3s in all four CD4+ subsets. Patients and controls would share equally any PCR tilt toward shorter templates. Comparison showed that naive, central memory and Treg TCRB repertoires appeared more similar among patients than among healthy donors.

Every isolated RNA sample was fully reverse transcribed, so sequencing captured expressed TCRB transcripts. Only in-frame clones appear in the TCRdb table, and some are missing; sequencing was by immunoSEQ multiplex PCR. Of a few hundred thousand clones in the sample, 8.5% to 10% were seen once. Notes on this clone: Its specificity is unknown.

Germline V lookup: CDR1 SGHNT, CDR2 YYREEE (reference sequence). This CDR3 comprises 14 residues. V was clipped by 7 bases and J by 8 bases; unmatched bases: 9. Specimen: central memory CD4+ T cells from blood. The sequence came from a man aged 30 to 45 with type 1 diabetes. The chain combines TRBV5-4 with TRBJ2-1; 10 positions match TRBD2. The CDR3 DNA follows: TGTGCCAGCCAATCTAGCGGGAGATCGGATGAGCAGTTCTTC. Translating gives CASQSSGRSDEQFF.